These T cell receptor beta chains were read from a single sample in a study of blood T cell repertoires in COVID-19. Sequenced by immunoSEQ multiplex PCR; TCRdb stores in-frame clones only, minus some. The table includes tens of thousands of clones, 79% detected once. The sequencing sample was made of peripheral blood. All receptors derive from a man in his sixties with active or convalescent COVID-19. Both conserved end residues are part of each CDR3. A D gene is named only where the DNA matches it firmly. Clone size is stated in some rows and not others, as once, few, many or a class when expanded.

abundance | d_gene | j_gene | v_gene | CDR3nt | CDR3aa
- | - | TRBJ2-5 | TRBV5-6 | TGTGCCAGCAGCTTTCAGGGTTCGGAGACCCAGTACTTC | CASSFQGSETQYF
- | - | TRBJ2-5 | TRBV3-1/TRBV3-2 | TGTGCCAGCAGCCAACGGTCCCAAGAGACCCAGTACTTC | CASSQRSQETQYF
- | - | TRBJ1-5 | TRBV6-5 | TGTGCCAGCAGCGCAGGGAAGTGGAGCAATCAGCCCCAGCATTTT | CASSAGKWSNQPQHF
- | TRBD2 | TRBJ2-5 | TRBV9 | TGTGCCAGCAGCGGTCCCGGGACTAGGTTTCGGGAGACCCAGTACTTC | CASSGPGTRFRETQYF
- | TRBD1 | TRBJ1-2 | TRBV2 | TGTGCCAGCGACCCAGGGGGGCTAGGGGATGGCTACACCTTC | CASDPGGLGDGYTF
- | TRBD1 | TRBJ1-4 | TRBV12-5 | TGTGCTAGTGGTTGCGCATACAAGAAGAAGGCCGACAGGGAGGAATGGGAAAAACTGTTTTTT | CASGCAYKKKADREEWEKLFF
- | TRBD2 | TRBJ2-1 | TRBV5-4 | TGTGCCAGCAGCTCCGGGACTAGCGCATACAATGAGCAGTTCTTC | CASSSGTSAYNEQFF
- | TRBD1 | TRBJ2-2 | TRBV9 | TGTGCCAGCAGCGTTTCCGGGACAGGGGTCACCGGGGAGCTGTTTTTT | CASSVSGTGVTGELFF
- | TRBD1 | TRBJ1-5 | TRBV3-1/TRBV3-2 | TGTGCCAGCAGCAACACTGGGACAGCTAGCAATCAGCCCCAGCATTTT | CASSNTGTASNQPQHF
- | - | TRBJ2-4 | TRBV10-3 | TGTGCCATCAGTGAATCTCGAAACATTCAGTACTTC | CAISESRNIQYF
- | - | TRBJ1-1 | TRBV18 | TGTGCCAGCTCAGCCCTCAGGGGAGCCACTGAAGCTTTCTTT | CASSALRGATEAFF
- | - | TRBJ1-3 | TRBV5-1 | TGCGCCAGCAGCCCCAGGGGACCCTCTGGAAACACCATATATTTT | CASSPRGPSGNTIYF
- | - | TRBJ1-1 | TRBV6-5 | TGTGCCAGCAGCCACGGGAGGTACACTGAAGCTTTCTTT | CASSHGRYTEAFF
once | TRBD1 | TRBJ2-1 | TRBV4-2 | TGTGCCAGCAGCCAAGCCCGGACAGGGGGCACCTACAATGAGCAGTTCTTC | CASSQARTGGTYNEQFF
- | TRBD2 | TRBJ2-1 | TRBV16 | TGTGCCAGCAGCCCATACCTAGCGGGGGTAACCAATGAGCAGTTCTTC | CASSPYLAGVTNEQFF
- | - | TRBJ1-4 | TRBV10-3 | TGTGCCATCGGTGTAAATGAAAAACTGTTTTTT | CAIGVNEKLFF
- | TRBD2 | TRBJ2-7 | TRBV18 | TGTGCCAGCTCACCAGAGGGAGGGTCGGACGAGCAGTACTTC | CASSPEGGSDEQYF
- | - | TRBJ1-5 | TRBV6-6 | TGTGCCAGCAGACCGACAAGGCGGGAGTCCCAGCATTTT | CASRPTRRESQHF
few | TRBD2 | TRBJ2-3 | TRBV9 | TGTGCCAGCAGCGTAGGGAACGGGGGGGCCACAGATACGCAGTATTTT | CASSVGNGGATDTQYF
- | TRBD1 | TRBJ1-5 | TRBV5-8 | TGTGCCAGCAGCGCAGGGACAGGCGCAAATCAGCCCCAGCATTTT | CASSAGTGANQPQHF
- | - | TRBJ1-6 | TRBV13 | TGTGCCAGCAGCTTAGGTGGGGGCCAGCGGTCACCCCTCCACTTT | CASSLGGGQRSPLHF
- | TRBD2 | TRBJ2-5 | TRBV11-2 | TGTGCCAGCAGTGACGGTATTAGCGGGGGAGAGACCCAGTACTTC | CASSDGISGGETQYF
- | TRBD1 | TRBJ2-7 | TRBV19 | TGTGCCAGTAGTATTGGGACAGGGGGCGCAAGCGAGCAGTACTTC | CASSIGTGGASEQYF
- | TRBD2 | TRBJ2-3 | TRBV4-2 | TGTGCCAGCAGCCGAACTAGCGGGGACCTTGCAAGCACAGATACGCAGTATTTT | CASSRTSGDLASTDTQYF
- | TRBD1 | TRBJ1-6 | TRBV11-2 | TGTGCCAGCACCCTACATCCAGGGGGATCACCCCTCCACTTT | CASTLHPGGSPLHF
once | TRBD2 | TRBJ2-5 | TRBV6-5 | TGTGCCAGCAGTAGCGGGACTAGCGGGGGCGAGACCCAGTACTTC | CASSSGTSGGETQYF
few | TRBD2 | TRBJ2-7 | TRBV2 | TGTGCCAGCAGTGCCCGTAAGAGACTAGCGGGAGTTTACGAGCAGTACTTC | CASSARKRLAGVYEQYF
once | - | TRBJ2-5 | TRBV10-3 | TGTGCCATCGGTGACGGCGGGGTTCGGGAGACCCAGTACTTC | CAIGDGGVRETQYF
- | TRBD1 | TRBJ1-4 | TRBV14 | TGTGCCAGCAGCCCGGGACAGCCTCATGGGGGTACTAATGAAAAACTGTTTTTT | CASSPGQPHGGTNEKLFF
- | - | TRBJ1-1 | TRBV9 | TGTGCCAGCAGCGTAGGGGGGCTGGGTGAAGCTTTCTTT | CASSVGGLGEAFF
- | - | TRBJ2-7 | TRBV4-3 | TGCGCCAGCAGCCAAGCATACAGTTCCAGCTCCTACGAGCAGTACTTC | CASSQAYSSSSYEQYF
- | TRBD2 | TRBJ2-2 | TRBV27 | TGTGCCAGCAGTTCACTAGCGGGGTCTTACACCGGGGAGCTGTTTTTT | CASSSLAGSYTGELFF
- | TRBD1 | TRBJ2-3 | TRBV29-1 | TGCAGCGGATCCGGGCCTACAGGGGCAGATACGCAGTATTTT | CSGSGPTGADTQYF
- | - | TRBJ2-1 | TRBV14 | TGTGCCAGCAGCCAAGTGAGTGGGCAGTTCTTC | CASSQVSGQFF
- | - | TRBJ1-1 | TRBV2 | TGTGCCAGCCGCTCATCCCCGGGGTTAACTGAAGCTTTCTTT | CASRSSPGLTEAFF
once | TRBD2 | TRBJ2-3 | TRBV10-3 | TGTGCCATCAGTGAGGCACCTAGCGGGGGGACAGATACGCAGTATTTT | CAISEAPSGGTDTQYF
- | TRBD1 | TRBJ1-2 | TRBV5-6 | TGTGCCAGCAGCAAAGGGGACAGGGGGCGCGGAGGCTACACCTTC | CASSKGDRGRGGYTF
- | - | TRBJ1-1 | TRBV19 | TGTGCCAGTAGCCTCCAGACAGGTGAAGCTTTCTTT | CASSLQTGEAFF